The sequence of this T cell receptor (beta chain) was determined in a study of blood T cell repertoires in COVID-19. The protocol was immunoSEQ multiplex PCR, while the TCRdb copy is restricted to in-frame clones and leaves out a portion. The sample records approximately 68,000 clones, about 80% being singletons. The CDR3 has 14 residues. Germline values: CDR1 SGDLS, CDR2 YYNGEE. With 2 bases removed from V and 3 bases from J, the gap between germline ends came to 11 bases. A note on this clone: The same CDR3 can be traced to other DNA sequences in this sample.

Material for sequencing was peripheral blood. J is TRBJ1-1 and V is TRBV9, with D perhaps TRBD1 (6 bases). The clonotype was recovered from a woman aged 55-69 years with acute or convalescent COVID-19. The CDR3 DNA is TGTGCCAGCAGCGTCCGAGCAGGGGACACTGAAGCTTTCTTT. It is translated as CASSVRAGDTEAFF.